A selection of T cell receptor beta chains follows, all from one sample in a study of naive and memory T cell subsets. TCRdb independently ran MiXCR on the 5' RACE reads; one entry per CDR3 protein. The sample lists tens of thousands of distinct CDR3 sequences, 8% occurring once. The source of these receptors is a female donor in good health. Each CDR3 is given with its conserved first and last residue. The D gene is left open where the match is weak. Clone size is given for some rows only: seen once, a few or many times, or a class if the clone is expanded.

abundance	v_gene	d_gene	len	j_gene	CDR3nt	CDR3aa
many	TRBV28	-	14	TRBJ2-7	TGTGCCGCACAGTACAGGGATCGGATCTACGAGCAGTACTTC	CAAQYRDRIYEQYF
many	TRBV18	-	12	TRBJ2-5	TGTGCCAGCTCACCAAACCAAGAGACCCAGTACTTC	CASSPNQETQYF
few	TRBV4-1	TRBD1	17	TRBJ2-7	TGCGCCAGCAGCCAAGAGGGGGGACAGGTGAATTCCTACGAGCAGTACTTC	CASSQEGGQVNSYEQYF
-	TRBV30	TRBD1	15	TRBJ1-1	TGTGCCTTAAGGGGGGAGACAGGGCTGAACACTGAAGCTTTCTTT	CALRGETGLNTEAFF
few	TRBV28	-	14	TRBJ2-7	TGTGCCAGCAGTTTAGTGGGGCCCACCTACGAGCAGTACTTC	CASSLVGPTYEQYF
many	TRBV27	-	16	TRBJ2-1	TGTGCCAGCAGTTTATTTGGCGGAATCTTCGCCAATGAGCAGTTCTTC	CASSLFGGIFANEQFF
-	TRBV5-4	-	15	TRBJ2-1	TGTGCCAGCAGCCCTACTGAAAGCTCCTACAATGAGCAGTTCTTC	CASSPTESSYNEQFF
-	TRBV7-8	-	12	TRBJ2-3	TGTGCCAGCAGCGAGGGCACAGATACGCAGTATTTT	CASSEGTDTQYF
few	TRBV5-1	TRBD2	14	TRBJ2-5	TGCGCCAGCAGCTTCGGACTAGCTGGAGAGACCCAGTACTTC	CASSFGLAGETQYF
-	TRBV7-2	-	13	TRBJ1-1	TGTGCCAGCATGGGGCAGGTGAACACTGAAGCTTTCTTT	CASMGQVNTEAFF
-	TRBV19	-	15	TRBJ2-1	TGTGCCAGTAGTATGGTGGTGGCCCCCGCAATTGAGCAGTTCTTC	CASSMVVAPAIEQFF
few	TRBV12-3/TRBV12-4	-	11	TRBJ2-5	TGTGCCAGCAGTTTAGCGGAGACCCAGTACTTC	CASSLAETQYF
-	TRBV19	-	15	TRBJ2-2	TGTGCCAGTAGGCCACAGGACCTGAACACCGGGGAGCTGTTTTTT	CASRPQDLNTGELFF
-	TRBV19	-	19	TRBJ1-2	TGTGCCAGTAGTATAGATCGGAATAGTCCGACAGACCCTAACTATGGCTACACCTTC	CASSIDRNSPTDPNYGYTF
many	TRBV2	TRBD1	14	TRBJ1-5	TGTGCCAGCAGCGGGGACAGGGGGCTTCAGCCCCAGCATTTT	CASSGDRGLQPQHF
many	TRBV9	-	15	TRBJ1-5	TGTGCCAGCAGCGTAGGAAGCAGGGTGGACCAGCCCCAGCATTTT	CASSVGSRVDQPQHF
many	TRBV29-1	-	14	TRBJ1-2	TGCAGCGCCGGAGTGGTCGGGGCGTCCTATGGCTACACCTTC	CSAGVVGASYGYTF
-	TRBV12-3/TRBV12-4	-	18	TRBJ2-1	TGTGCCAGCAGTTTTCATGAGGGAATATGGTCCCCTTACAATGAGCAGTTCTTC	CASSFHEGIWSPYNEQFF
-	TRBV10-2	TRBD2	16	TRBJ2-5	TGCGCCAGCAGTGAGCCGGGGGGACCGCTAAAGGAGACCCAGTACTTC	CASSEPGGPLKETQYF
many	TRBV12-3/TRBV12-4	TRBD2	14	TRBJ2-7	TGTGCCAGCAGGAAAGCGGGAGGGCACGGCGAGCAGTACTTC	CASRKAGGHGEQYF
-	TRBV10-3	TRBD2	14	TRBJ2-1	TGTGCCATCAGTAGGGCTAGCGGGTACAATGAGCAGTTCTTC	CAISRASGYNEQFF
few	TRBV6-1	-	12	TRBJ1-2	TGTGCCAGCGGTTCGGGAAGTGGGGGCTACACCTTC	CASGSGSGGYTF
-	TRBV5-1	TRBD2	16	TRBJ2-1	TGCGCCAGCAGCTTAACTAGCGGGAGGGCCGTCAATGAGCAGTTCTTC	CASSLTSGRAVNEQFF
-	TRBV27	-	15	TRBJ2-7	TGTGCCAGCAGTTTGAAGGGGCAGGGAGCCTACGAGCAGTACTTC	CASSLKGQGAYEQYF
few	TRBV20-1	TRBD1	13	TRBJ2-5	TGCAGTGCTAGCGGGACAGATCAAGAGACCCAGTACTTC	CSASGTDQETQYF
few	TRBV6-1	-	15	TRBJ1-5	TGTGCCAGCAGTGAAAGTTGGGGGGGCAGGCAGCCCCAGCATTTT	CASSESWGGRQPQHF
few	TRBV5-1	-	12	TRBJ1-1	TGCGCCAGCAGCTTGACTCCCACTGAAGCTTTCTTT	CASSLTPTEAFF
few	TRBV28	TRBD1	16	TRBJ2-7	TGTGCCAGCACCTCCCCCCGGGACAGGGGATCCTACGAGCAGTACTTC	CASTSPRDRGSYEQYF
many	TRBV20-1	-	13	TRBJ1-6	TGCAGTGCTAGTGGAGTCGATAATTCACCCCTCCACTTT	CSASGVDNSPLHF
few	TRBV29-1	TRBD2	13	TRBJ2-1	TGCAGCGTTGAAAAGCGGGAGGGCAATGAGCAGTTCTTC	CSVEKREGNEQFF
-	TRBV5-6	TRBD2	17	TRBJ2-3	TGTGCCAGCAGCCCCGAGGGTAGCGGGGCAAGCACAGATACGCAGTATTTT	CASSPEGSGASTDTQYF
few	TRBV13	-	12	TRBJ1-1	TGTGCCAGCAGCTTAGTTCGCACTGAAGCTTTCTTT	CASSLVRTEAFF